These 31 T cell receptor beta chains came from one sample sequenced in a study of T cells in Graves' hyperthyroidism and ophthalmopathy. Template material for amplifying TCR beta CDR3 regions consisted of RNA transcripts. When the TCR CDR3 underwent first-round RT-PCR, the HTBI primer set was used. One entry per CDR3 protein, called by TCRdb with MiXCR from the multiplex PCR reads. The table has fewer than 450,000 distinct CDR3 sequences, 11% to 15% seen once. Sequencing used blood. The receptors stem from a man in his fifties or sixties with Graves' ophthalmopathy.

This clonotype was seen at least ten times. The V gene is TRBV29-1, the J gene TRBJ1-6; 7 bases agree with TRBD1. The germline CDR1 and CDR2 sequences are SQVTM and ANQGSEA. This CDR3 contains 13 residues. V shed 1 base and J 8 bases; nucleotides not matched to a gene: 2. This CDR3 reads CSVEGQGDSPLHF. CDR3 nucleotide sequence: TGCAGCGTTGAAGGACAGGGAGATTCACCCCTCCACTTT.

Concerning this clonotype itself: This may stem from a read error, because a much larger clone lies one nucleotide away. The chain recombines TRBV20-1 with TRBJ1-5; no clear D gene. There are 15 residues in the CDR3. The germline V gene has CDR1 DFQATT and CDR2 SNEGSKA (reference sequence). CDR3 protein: CSARVPGRMNRPQHF. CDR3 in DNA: TGCAGTGCTAGAGTTCCCGGACGGATGAATCGGCCCCAGCATTTT.

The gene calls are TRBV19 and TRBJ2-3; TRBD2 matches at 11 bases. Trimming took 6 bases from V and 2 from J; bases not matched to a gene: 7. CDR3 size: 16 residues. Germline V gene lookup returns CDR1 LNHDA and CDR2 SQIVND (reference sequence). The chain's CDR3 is CASSKTSGAITDTQYF. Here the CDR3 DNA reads TGTGCCAGTAGCAAGACTAGCGGGGCCATCACAGATACGCAGTATTTT.

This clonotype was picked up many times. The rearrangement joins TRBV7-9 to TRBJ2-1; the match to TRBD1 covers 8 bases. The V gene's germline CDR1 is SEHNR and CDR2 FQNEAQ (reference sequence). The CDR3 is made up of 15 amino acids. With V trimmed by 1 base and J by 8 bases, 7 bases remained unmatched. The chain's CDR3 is CASSLGQGARDEQFF. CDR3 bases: TGTGCCAGCAGCTTAGGGCAGGGGGCGAGGGATGAGCAGTTCTTC.

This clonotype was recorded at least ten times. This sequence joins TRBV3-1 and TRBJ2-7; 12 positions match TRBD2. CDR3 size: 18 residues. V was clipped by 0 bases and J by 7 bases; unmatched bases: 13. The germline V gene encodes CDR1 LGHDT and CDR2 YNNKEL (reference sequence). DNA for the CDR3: TGTGCCAGCAGCCAAGAAGCTAGCGGGAGGGGGTATAAGCGGGAGCAGTACTTC. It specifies CASSQEASGRGYKREQYF.

The CDR3 nucleotides are TGTGCCAGCAGCTCGGGTACCGGGACTAGCCCTTACGAGCAGTACTTC. Translated, it gives CASSSGTGTSPYEQYF. V is TRBV7-9 and J is TRBJ2-7; the match to TRBD2 covers 9 bases. The CDR3 length is 16 residues. Germline lookup yields CDR1 SEHNR and CDR2 FQNEAQ (reference sequence). The junction had 11 bases not matched to a gene; V was cut back by 4 bases and J by 4 bases.

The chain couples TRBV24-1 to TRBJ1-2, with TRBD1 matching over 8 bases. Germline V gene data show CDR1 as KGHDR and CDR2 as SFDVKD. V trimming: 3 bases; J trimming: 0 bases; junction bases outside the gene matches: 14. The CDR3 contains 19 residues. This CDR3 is CATSDPRLGQGTPNYGYTF. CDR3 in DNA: TGTGCCACCAGTGATCCCCGCCTCGGACAGGGTACACCTAACTATGGCTACACCTTC.

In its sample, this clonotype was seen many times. CDR3 in DNA: TGTGCCAGCAGTACAGGGGACAGGGGGCGAAGTACTGAAGCTTTCTTT. Residues: CASSTGDRGRSTEAFF. The chain recombines TRBV2 with TRBJ1-1; 12 nucleotides agree with TRBD1. V was clipped by 5 bases and J by 5 bases; unmatched bases: 9. Germline CDR1 and CDR2: SNHLY and FYNNEI. This CDR3 region has 16 residues.

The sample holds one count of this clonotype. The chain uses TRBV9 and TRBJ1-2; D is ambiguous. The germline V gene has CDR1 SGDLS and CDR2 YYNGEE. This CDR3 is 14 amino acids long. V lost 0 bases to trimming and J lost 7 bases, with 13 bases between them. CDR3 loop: CASSVETAPAGYTF. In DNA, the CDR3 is TGTGCCAGCAGCGTAGAGACGGCCCCGGCTGGCTACACCTTC.

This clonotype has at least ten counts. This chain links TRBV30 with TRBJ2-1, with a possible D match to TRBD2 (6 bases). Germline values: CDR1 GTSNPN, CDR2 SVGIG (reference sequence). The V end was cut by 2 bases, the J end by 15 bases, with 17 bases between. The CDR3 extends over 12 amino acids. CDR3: CAWSLARRDTFF. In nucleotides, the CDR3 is TGTGCCTGGAGTCTCGCCAGGAGGGATACGTTCTTC.

The CDR3 DNA is TGTGCCACCAGCAGAGATATGGCGTCTGGGGCCAACGTCCTGACTTTC. It codes for CATSRDMASGANVLTF. This chain links TRBV15 with TRBJ2-6; D is uncertain. Per germline, CDR1 LNHNV and CDR2 YYDKDF (reference sequence). Trimming stripped 0 bases from V and 1 base from J, with 7 bases between. CDR3 length equals 16 residues.

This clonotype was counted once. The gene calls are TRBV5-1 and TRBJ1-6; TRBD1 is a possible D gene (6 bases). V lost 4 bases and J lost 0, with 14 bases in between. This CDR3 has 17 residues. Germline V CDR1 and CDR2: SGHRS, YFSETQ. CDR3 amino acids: CASSNRTVSSYNSPLHF. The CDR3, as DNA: TGCGCCAGCAGCAACCGGACAGTGAGCTCCTATAATTCACCCCTCCACTTT.

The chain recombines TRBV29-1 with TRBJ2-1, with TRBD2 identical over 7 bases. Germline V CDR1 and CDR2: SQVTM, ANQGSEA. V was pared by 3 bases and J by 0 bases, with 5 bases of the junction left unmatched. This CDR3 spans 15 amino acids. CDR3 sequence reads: CSVEGRGSSYNEQFF. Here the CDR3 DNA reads TGCAGCGTTGAGGGCCGCGGGAGCTCCTACAATGAGCAGTTCTTC.

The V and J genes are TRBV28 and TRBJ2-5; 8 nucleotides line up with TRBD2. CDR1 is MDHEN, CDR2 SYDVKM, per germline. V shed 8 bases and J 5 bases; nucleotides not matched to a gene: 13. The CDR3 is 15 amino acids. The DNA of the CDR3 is TGTGCCAGCGGCTCAGCGGGAGCTATTGGGGAGACCCAGTACTTC. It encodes CASGSAGAIGETQYF.

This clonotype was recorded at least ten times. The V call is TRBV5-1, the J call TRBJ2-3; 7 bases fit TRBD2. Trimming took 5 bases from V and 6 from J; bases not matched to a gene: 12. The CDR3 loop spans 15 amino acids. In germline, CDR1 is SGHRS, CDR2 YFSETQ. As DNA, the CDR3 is TGCGCCAGCAGTCCCGGGGCAGGGAGGGGTGATACGCAGTATTTT. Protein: CASSPGAGRGDTQYF.

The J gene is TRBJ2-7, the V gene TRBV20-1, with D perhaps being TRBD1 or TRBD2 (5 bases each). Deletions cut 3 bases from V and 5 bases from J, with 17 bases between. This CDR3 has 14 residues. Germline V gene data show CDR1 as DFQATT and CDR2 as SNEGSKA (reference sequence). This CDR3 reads CSASFQGPIDEQYF. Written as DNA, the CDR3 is TGCAGTGCTAGTTTCCAGGGACCAATCGACGAGCAGTACTTC.

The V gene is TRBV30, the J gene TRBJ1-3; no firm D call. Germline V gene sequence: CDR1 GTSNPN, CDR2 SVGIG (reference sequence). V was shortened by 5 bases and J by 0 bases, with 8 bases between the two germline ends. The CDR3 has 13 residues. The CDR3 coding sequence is TGTGCCTGGGGAGGGCTCTCTGGAAACACCATATATTTT. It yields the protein CAWGGLSGNTIYF.

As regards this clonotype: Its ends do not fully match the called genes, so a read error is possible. CDR3 sequence reads: CASSPDGLAGNSNNEQFF. CDR3 sequence (DNA): TGCGCCAGCAGCCCGGACGGACTAGCGGGAAACTCCAACAATGAGCAGTTCTTC. This sequence joins TRBV5-1 and TRBJ2-1; 12 bases line up with TRBD2. The CDR3 covers 18 residues. Germline CDR1 SGHRS, CDR2 YFSETQ.

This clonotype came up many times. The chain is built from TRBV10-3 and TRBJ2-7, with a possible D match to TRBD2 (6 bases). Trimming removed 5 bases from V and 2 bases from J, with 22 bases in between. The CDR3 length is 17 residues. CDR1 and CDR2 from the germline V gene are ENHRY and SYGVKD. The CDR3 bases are TGTGCCATCAGTCCCAGGGCCACGCTGGGACTTACCTACGAGCAGTACTTC. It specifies CAISPRATLGLTYEQYF.

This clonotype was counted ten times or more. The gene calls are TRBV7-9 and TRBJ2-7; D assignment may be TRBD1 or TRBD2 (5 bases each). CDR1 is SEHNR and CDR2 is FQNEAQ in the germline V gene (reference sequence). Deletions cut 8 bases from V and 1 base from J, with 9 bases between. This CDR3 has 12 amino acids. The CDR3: CASAGTSYEQYF. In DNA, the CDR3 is TGTGCCAGCGCCGGGACGTCCTACGAGCAGTACTTC.

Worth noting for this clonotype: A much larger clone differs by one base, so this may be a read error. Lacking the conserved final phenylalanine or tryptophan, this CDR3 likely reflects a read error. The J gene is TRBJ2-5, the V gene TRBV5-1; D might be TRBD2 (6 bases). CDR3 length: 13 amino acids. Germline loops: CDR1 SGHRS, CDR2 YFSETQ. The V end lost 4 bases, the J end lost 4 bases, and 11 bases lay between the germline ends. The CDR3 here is CASSGGFAETQYL. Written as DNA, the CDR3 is TGCGCCAGCAGCGGAGGGTTCGCAGAGACCCAGTACCTC.

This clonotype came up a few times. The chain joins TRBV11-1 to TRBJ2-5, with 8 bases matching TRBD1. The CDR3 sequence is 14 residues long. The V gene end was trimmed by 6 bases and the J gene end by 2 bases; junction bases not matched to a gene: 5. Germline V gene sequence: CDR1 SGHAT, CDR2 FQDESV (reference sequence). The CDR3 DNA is TGTGCCAGCAGACCTCGGGACAGGCAAGAGACCCAGTACTTC. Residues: CASRPRDRQETQYF.

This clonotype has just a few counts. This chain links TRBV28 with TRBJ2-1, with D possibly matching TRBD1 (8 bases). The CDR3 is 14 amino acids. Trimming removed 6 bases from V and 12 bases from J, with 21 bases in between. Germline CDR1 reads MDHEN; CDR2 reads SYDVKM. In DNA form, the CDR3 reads TGTGCCAGCAGACAGGGGGGGGCCAGTCGAGTGCAGTTCTTC. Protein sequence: CASRQGGASRVQFF.

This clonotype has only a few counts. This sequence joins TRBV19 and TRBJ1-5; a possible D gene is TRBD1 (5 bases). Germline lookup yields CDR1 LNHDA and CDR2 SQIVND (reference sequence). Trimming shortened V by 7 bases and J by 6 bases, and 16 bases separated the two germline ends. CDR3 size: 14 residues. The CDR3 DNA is TGTGCCAGTAAAACTCGGGAGGGGAGTCAGCCCCAGCATTTT. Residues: CASKTREGSQPQHF.

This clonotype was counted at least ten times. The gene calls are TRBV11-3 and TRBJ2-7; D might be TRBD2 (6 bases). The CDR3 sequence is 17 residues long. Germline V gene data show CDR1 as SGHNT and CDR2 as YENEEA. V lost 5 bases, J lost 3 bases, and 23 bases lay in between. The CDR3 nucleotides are TGTGCCAGCAGCCCACGACTACGGGACTCGTTCCGCTACGAGCAGTACTTC. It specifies CASSPRLRDSFRYEQYF.

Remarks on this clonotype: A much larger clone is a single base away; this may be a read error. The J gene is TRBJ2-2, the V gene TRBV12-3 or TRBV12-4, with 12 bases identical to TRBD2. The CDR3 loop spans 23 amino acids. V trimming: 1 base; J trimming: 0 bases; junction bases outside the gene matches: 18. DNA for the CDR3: TGTGCCAGCAGTTTAGTGATCTTCCCTAGCGGGAGGGCCTCAGATGCGAACACCGGGGAGCTGTTTTTT. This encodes CASSLVIFPSGRASDANTGELFF.

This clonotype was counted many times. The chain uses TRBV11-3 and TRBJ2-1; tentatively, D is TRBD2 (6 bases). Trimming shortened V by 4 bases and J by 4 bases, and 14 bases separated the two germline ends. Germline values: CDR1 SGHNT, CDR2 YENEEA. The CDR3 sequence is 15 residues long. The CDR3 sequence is CASSSRAAGYNEQFF. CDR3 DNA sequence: TGTGCCAGCAGCTCCCGAGCGGCGGGGTACAATGAGCAGTTCTTC.

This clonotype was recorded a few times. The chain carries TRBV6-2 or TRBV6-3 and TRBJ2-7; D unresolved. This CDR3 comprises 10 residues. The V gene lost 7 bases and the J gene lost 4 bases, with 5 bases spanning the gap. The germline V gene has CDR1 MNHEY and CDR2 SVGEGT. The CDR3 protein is CASNGYEQYF. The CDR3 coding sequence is TGTGCCAGCAATGGTTACGAGCAGTACTTC.

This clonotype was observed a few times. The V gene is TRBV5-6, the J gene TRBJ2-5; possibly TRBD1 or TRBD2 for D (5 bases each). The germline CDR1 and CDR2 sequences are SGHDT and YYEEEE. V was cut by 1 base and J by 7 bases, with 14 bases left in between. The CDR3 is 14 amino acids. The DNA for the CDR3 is TGTGCCAGCAGCTTGCGAGGGCCAACAGGGACCCAGTACTTC. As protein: CASSLRGPTGTQYF.

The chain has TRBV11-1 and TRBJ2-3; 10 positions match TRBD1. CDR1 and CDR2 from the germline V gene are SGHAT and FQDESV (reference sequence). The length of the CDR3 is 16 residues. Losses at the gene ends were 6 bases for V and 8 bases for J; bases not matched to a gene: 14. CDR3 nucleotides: TGTGCCAGCAGACAAAGGACAGGGGGTCCAAAGGGTACGCAGTATTTT. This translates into CASRQRTGGPKGTQYF. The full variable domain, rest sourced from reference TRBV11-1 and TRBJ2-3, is EAEVAQSPRYKITEKSQAVAFWCDPISGHATLYWYRQILGQGPELLVQFQDESVVDDSQLPKDRFSAERLKGVDSTLKIQPAELGDSAMYLCASRQRTGGPKGTQYFGPGTRLTVL.

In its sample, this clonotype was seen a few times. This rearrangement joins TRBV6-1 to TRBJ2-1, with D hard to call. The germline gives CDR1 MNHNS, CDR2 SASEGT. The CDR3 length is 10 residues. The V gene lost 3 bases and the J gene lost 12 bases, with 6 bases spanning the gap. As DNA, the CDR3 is TGTGCCAGCAGTGATAGGAGGCAGTTCTTC. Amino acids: CASSDRRQFF.